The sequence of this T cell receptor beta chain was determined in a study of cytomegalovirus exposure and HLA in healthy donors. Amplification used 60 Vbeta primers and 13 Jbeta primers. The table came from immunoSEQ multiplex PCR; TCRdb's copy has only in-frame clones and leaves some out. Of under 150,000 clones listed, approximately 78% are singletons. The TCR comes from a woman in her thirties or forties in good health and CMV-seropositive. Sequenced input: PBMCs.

Written as DNA, the CDR3 is TGTGCCAGCAGCAACATCATGAACACTGAAGCTTTCTTT. This gives the protein CASSNIMNTEAFF. V gene TRBV7-9 combines with J gene TRBJ1-1; D call uncertain. CDR1 is SEHNR, CDR2 FQNEAQ, per germline (reference sequence). V dropped 5 bases and J dropped 0 bases, with 7 bases sitting between them. The CDR3 contains 13 residues.